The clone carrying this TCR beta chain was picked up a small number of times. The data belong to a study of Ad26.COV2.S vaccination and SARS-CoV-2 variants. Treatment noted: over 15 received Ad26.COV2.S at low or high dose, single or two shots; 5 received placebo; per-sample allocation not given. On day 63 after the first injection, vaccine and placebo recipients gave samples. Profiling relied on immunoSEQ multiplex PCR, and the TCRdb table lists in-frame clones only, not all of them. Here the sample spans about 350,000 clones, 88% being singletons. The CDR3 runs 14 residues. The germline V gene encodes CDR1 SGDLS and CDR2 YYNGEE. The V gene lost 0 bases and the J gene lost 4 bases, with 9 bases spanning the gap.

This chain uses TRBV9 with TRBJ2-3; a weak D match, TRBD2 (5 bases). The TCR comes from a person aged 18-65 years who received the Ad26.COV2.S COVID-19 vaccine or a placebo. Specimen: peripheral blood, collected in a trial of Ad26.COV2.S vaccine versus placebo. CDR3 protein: CASSVVGIADTQYF. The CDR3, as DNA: TGTGCCAGCAGCGTAGTCGGGATTGCAGATACGCAGTATTTT.